This T cell receptor beta chain was sequenced for a study of cytomegalovirus exposure and HLA in healthy donors. Each donor's status was that of a healthy bone marrow donor. 60 Vbeta and 13 Jbeta primers were used in PCR. Sequencing was performed with immunoSEQ multiplex PCR; in TCRdb, only in-frame clones are kept and a portion is missing. Of about 190,000 clones listed, about an eighth were seen once; the top ten hold about 7.8%. This TCR was sampled from a man in his forties or fifties in good health and CMV-seropositive. What was sequenced was PBMCs.

The CDR3 coding sequence is TGTGCCAGCTCACCCTCGACGGAGGGTGAAAAACTGTTTTTT. Translation: CASSPSTEGEKLFF. The chain links TRBV18 to TRBJ1-4; D unresolved. Trimming took 3 bases from V and 7 from J, leaving 12 bases between them. The CDR3 spans 14 residues. CDR1 and CDR2 from the germline V gene are KGHSH and LQKENI.